This TCR beta chain was identified during a study of blood T cell repertoires in COVID-19. Study summary: COVID-19 samples collected from the United States, Italy and Spain covered acute and convalescent phases. The analysed material was cDNA or gDNA that came from T cells, B-cell-depleted T cells, or PBMCs.

The germline gives CDR1 SGDLS, CDR2 YYNGEE. This CDR3 spans 14 amino acids. V lost 3 bases, J lost 4 bases, and 10 bases lay in between. Per the authors' pipeline: Reference gene primer amplification in the assay estimated nucleated cell counts. Some clones are missing from TCRdb's copy, which holds only in-frame ones; the method was immunoSEQ multiplex PCR. V and J calls and clone size follow that table, whereas D and trimming were derived from the DNA. The sample has around 130,000 clones, roughly four fifths seen once; the top ten hold about 12%. The chain joins TRBV9 to TRBJ2-2, with D perhaps TRBD1 (6 bases). The source of this sequence is a human donor in a cohort sampled during active COVID-19. The material sequenced was peripheral blood. The CDR3 DNA is TGTGCCAGCAGCGGGGGACAAGTCACCGGGGAGCTGTTTTTT. This gives the protein CASSGGQVTGELFF.